The clone carrying this T cell receptor (beta chain) was counted a few times. These data belong to a study of T cells in Graves' hyperthyroidism and ophthalmopathy. Between the trimmed V and J ends, which lost 5 bases and 5 bases, there was a span of 24 bases. CDR1 is SGHNT, CDR2 YENEEA, per germline. The CDR3 contains 18 residues. Amplification of TCR beta CDR3 regions was performed using RNA transcripts as template. HTBI primers were used for first-round RT-PCR of the TCR CDR3. TCRdb recomputed calls from the multiplex PCR reads with MiXCR, one row per CDR3 protein. The table includes about 500,000 distinct CDR3 sequences, approximately 15% detected once. Exclusion of patients followed from uncontrolled infection, other autoimmune disease, pregnancy or lactation. The PBMCs studied were ones that came from 8.5 to 10 ml fresh peripheral blood.

The clonotype comes from a woman between 18 and 29 years old with Graves' hyperthyroidism. The sample consisted of blood. The rearrangement links TRBV11-3 to TRBJ2-2; D is perhaps TRBD1 or TRBD2 (6 bases each). For the CDR3, the DNA is TGTGCCAGCAGCCCCGAACGGGACTCCTGGGGGGCTACCGGGGAGCTGTTTTTT. Encoded protein: CASSPERDSWGATGELFF.